One and the same sample provided the 17 T cell receptor beta chains below, sequenced in a study of T cells in Graves' hyperthyroidism and ophthalmopathy. RNA transcripts gave rise to amplified TCR beta CDR3 regions. First-round RT-PCR with HTBI primers amplified the TCR CDR3 region. Each CDR3 protein gets one entry after TCRdb re-called the multiplex PCR reads with MiXCR. The data show about 360,000 distinct CDR3 sequences, roughly 14% seen once. What was sequenced was blood. Receptors originate from a man aged 25 to 45 with Graves' hyperthyroidism that later progressed to Graves' ophthalmopathy.

In this sample, this clonotype turned up a few times. The chain combines TRBV7-8 with TRBJ2-6; D uncertain. Germline values: CDR1 SGHVS, CDR2 FQNEAQ. The CDR3 has 18 residues. V was cut by 6 bases and J by 2 bases, with 20 bases left in between. CDR3 sequence (DNA): TGTGCCAGCAGATCAAGGAATTTACTTAGGCCTGGGGCCAACGTCCTGACTTTC. This codes for CASRSRNLLRPGANVLTF.

The chain has TRBV20-1 and TRBJ2-7; D call uncertain. The germline CDR1 and CDR2 sequences are DFQATT and SNEGSKA (reference sequence). V gave up 5 bases and J gave up 3 bases, with 23 bases separating them. CDR3 length: 16 amino acids. CDR3 amino acids: CSARIFTDTLYYEQYF. The CDR3 DNA is TGCAGTGCTCGAATTTTCACAGATACTCTGTACTACGAGCAGTACTTC.

This clonotype has ten or more counts. The rearrangement links TRBV20-1 to TRBJ2-1; TRBD2 aligns across 8 bases. Germline CDR1 and CDR2: DFQATT and SNEGSKA (reference sequence). V was pared by 0 bases and J by 6 bases, with 4 bases of the junction left unmatched. This CDR3 region has 14 residues. Here the CDR3 DNA reads TGCAGTGCTAGAGATCTCCGGGGGGGCAATGAGCAGTTCTTC. This sequence encodes CSARDLRGGNEQFF.

The V and J genes are TRBV9 and TRBJ2-2; 8 nucleotides line up with TRBD1. CDR1 is SGDLS and CDR2 is YYNGEE in the germline V gene. Trimming removed 3 bases from V and 1 base from J; junction bases left unmatched: 8. The CDR3 covers 17 residues. The DNA for the CDR3 is TGTGCCAGCAGCGCGACCCCCGGGACAGGGAACACCGGGGAGCTGTTTTTT. Its protein product is CASSATPGTGNTGELFF.

The gene calls are TRBV28 and TRBJ1-1; D gene ambiguous. Germline V CDR1 and CDR2: MDHEN, SYDVKM. The germline V and J ends were trimmed by 6 bases and 1 base, with 12 bases remaining between them. The CDR3 spans 14 residues. The CDR3 DNA follows: TGTGCCAGCAGATTGGAGGCTTGGAACACTGAAGCTTTCTTT. It yields the protein CASRLEAWNTEAFF.

Ten or more counts support this clonotype. The chain has TRBV7-3 and TRBJ2-1; 8 nucleotides align to TRBD1. The trim removed 4 bases at V and 10 bases at J, leaving 3 bases unmatched. From germline, CDR1 is SGHTA and CDR2 FQGTGA. The CDR3 length is 12 residues. The CDR3 is CASSSRQGEQFF. CDR3 sequence (DNA): TGTGCCAGCAGCTCCCGACAGGGGGAGCAGTTCTTC. Filled out from reference TRBV7-3 and TRBJ2-1, the complete variable domain reads GAGVSQTPSNKVTEKGKYVELRCDPISGHTALYWYRQSLGQGPEFLIYFQGTGAADDSGLPNDRFFAVRPEGSVSTLKIQRTERGDSAVYLCASSSRQGEQFFGPGTRLTVL.

The chain is built from TRBV11-3 and TRBJ1-2, with TRBD1 matching 7 bases. V dropped 3 bases and J dropped 0; count of bases not matched to a gene: 7. The CDR3 is 16 residues long. Looked up from germline, CDR1 is SGHNT and CDR2 is YENEEA. CDR3 in DNA: TGTGCCAGCAGCTTGAAAAGCGGGACAGCTAACTATGGCTACACCTTC. Translated, it gives CASSLKSGTANYGYTF.

This clonotype has a count of ten or more. The chain couples TRBV12-3 or TRBV12-4 to TRBJ1-2, with a weak D call TRBD1 (5 bases). Trimming took off 4 bases at V and 2 bases at J, with 17 bases between the two ends. This CDR3 contains 16 residues. The CDR3: CASSWGTAEFNYGYTF. The CDR3 DNA reads TGTGCCAGCAGTTGGGGGACGGCCGAATTCAACTATGGCTACACCTTC.

This clonotype was recorded many times. The rearrangement joins TRBV6-5 to TRBJ2-5, with D hard to call. CDR3 length equals 15 residues. The V end lost 0 bases, the J end lost 0 bases, and 8 bases lay between the germline ends. Germline loops: CDR1 MNHEY, CDR2 SVGAGI. The CDR3 loop reads CASSYSICYQETQYF. Written as DNA, the CDR3 is TGTGCCAGCAGTTACTCGATCTGCTACCAAGAGACCCAGTACTTC.

Remarks on this clonotype: A much larger clone is a single base away; this may be a read error. The rearrangement joins TRBV6-2 or TRBV6-3 to TRBJ2-4, with unresolved D. There are 15 residues in the CDR3. Trimming cost V 4 bases and J 5 bases, with 15 bases left between them. CDR1 is MNHEY and CDR2 is SVGEGT in the germline V gene. The CDR3 is CASSSAGRTENIQYF. For the CDR3, the DNA is TGTGCCAGCAGTTCAGCCGGTAGGACCGAAAACATTCAGTACTTC.

This chain connects TRBV7-9 to TRBJ1-2; 9 bases map to TRBD1. J was trimmed by 0 bases and V by 5 bases; bases with no gene match: 7. The CDR3 extends over 16 amino acids. Germline V gene lookup returns CDR1 SEHNR and CDR2 FQNEAQ (reference sequence). CDR3 amino acids: CASSRGQGLTNYGYTF. CDR3 nucleotide sequence: TGTGCCAGCAGCAGAGGACAGGGGCTAACTAACTATGGCTACACCTTC.

This clonotype was found a few times. V is TRBV10-3 and J is TRBJ1-2; a weak D match, TRBD1 (5 bases). This CDR3 is 11 amino acids long. The V gene's germline CDR1 is ENHRY and CDR2 SYGVKD. Trimming left V 8 bases short and J 4 bases short, with 8 bases between. Here the CDR3 DNA reads TGTGCCATCGGGAGGGGCTATGGCTACACCTTC. Residues: CAIGRGYGYTF.

This clonotype has a count of ten or more. The rearrangement joins TRBV28 to TRBJ2-1, with TRBD2 matching 11 bases. V lost 1 base to trimming and J lost 8 bases; unmatched junction nucleotides: 10. The CDR3 loop spans 17 amino acids. The germline gives CDR1 MDHEN, CDR2 SYDVKM. This chain's CDR3 is CASSLFVAGGSSDEQFF. CDR3 nucleotide sequence: TGTGCCAGCAGTTTATTTGTAGCGGGGGGGAGTTCGGATGAGCAGTTCTTC.

This clonotype was detected only a few times. CDR3 nucleotide sequence: TGCGCCAGCAGCTTGGGTCAGGGTACCTATAATTCACCCCTCCACTTT. It specifies CASSLGQGTYNSPLHF. The chain combines TRBV5-1 with TRBJ1-6, with TRBD1 as a possible D gene (5 bases). The CDR3 has 16 amino acids. V gave up 0 bases and J gave up 2 bases, with 9 bases separating them. Germline-derived CDR1 and CDR2 are SGHRS and YFSETQ.

This chain joins TRBV6-1 and TRBJ2-5; D is unclear. Germline V CDR1 and CDR2: MNHNS, SASEGT. Trimming shortened V by 4 bases and J by 1 base, and 7 bases separated the two germline ends. This CDR3 has 13 amino acids. The CDR3 sequence is CASSVPGQETQYF. The DNA of the CDR3 is TGTGCCAGCAGTGTTCCAGGCCAAGAGACCCAGTACTTC.

This clonotype appeared many times. CDR3 protein: CASSLRPTEAFF. DNA for the CDR3: TGTGCCAGCAGTTTACGGCCGACTGAAGCTTTCTTT. The V and J genes are TRBV28 and TRBJ1-1; D gene ambiguous. Trimming took 2 bases from V and 5 from J, leaving 6 bases between them. CDR1 and CDR2 (germline): MDHEN, SYDVKM. This CDR3 comprises 12 residues.

DNA of the CDR3: TGTGCCAGCAGCCGCCGGCAGGGTCGGAACTATGGCTACACCTTC. Its protein product is CASSRRQGRNYGYTF. The gene calls are TRBV5-8 and TRBJ1-2, with D tentatively TRBD1 (5 bases). The germline V gene has CDR1 SGHTS and CDR2 YDEGEE. The CDR3 runs 15 residues. Trimming took off 4 bases at V and 2 bases at J, with 15 bases between the two ends.